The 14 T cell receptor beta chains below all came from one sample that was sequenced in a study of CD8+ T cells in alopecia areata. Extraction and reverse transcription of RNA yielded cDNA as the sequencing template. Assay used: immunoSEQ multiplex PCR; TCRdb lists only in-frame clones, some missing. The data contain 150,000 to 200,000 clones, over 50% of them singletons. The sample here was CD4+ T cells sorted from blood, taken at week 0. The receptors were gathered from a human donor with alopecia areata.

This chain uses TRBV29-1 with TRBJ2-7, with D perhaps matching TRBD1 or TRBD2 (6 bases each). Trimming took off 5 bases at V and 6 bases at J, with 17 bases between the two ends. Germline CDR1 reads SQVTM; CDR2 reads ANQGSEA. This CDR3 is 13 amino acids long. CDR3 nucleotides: TGCAGCGTTTATTCCCGACTAGGGGGCGAGCAGTACTTC. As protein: CSVYSRLGGEQYF.

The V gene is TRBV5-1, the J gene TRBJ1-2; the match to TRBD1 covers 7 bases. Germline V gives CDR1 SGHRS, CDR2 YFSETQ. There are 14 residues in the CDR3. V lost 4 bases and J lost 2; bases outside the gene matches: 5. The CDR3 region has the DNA TGCGCCAGCAGCGCCCAGGGACAGAACTATGGCTACACCTTC. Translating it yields CASSAQGQNYGYTF.

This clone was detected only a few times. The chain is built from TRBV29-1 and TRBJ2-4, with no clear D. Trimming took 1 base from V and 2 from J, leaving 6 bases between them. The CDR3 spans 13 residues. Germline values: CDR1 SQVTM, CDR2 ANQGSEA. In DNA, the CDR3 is TGCAGCGTTGAAGTCCATTCCAAAAACATTCAGTACTTC. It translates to CSVEVHSKNIQYF.

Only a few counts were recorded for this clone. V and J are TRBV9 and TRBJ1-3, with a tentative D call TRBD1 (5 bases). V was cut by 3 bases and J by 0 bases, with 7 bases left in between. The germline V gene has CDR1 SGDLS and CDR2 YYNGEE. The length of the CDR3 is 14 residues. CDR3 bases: TGTGCCAGCAGCGGACAGAGCTCTGGAAACACCATATATTTT. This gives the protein CASSGQSSGNTIYF.

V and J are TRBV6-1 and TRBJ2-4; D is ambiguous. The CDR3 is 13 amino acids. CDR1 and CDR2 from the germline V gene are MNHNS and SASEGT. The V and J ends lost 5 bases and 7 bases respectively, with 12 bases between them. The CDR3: CASSSRFLNIQYF. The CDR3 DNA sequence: TGTGCCAGCAGTTCCAGATTTTTGAACATTCAGTACTTC.

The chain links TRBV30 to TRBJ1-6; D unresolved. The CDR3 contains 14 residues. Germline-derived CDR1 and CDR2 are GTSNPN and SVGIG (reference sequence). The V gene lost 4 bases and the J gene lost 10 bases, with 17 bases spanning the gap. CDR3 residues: CAWTSGVSDSPLHF. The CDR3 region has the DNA TGTGCCTGGACCAGCGGGGTCTCAGACTCACCCCTCCACTTT.

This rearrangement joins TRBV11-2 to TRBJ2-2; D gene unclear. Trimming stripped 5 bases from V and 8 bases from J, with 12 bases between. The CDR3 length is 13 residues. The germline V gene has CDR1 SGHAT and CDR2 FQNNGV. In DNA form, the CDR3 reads TGTGCCAGCAGCCCGGACGCGGTGGGGGAGCTGTTTTTT. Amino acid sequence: CASSPDAVGELFF. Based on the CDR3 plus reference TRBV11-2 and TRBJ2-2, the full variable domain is EAGVAQSPRYKIIEKRQSVAFWCNPISGHATLYWYQQILGQGPKLLIQFQNNGVVDDSQLPKDRFSAERLKGVDSTLKIQPAKLEDSAVYLCASSPDAVGELFFGEGSRLTVL.

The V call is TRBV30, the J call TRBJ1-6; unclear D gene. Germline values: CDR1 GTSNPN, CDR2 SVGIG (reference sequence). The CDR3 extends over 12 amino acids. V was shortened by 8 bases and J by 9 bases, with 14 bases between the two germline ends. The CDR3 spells CAAAWGFSPLHF. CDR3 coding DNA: TGTGCCGCAGCCTGGGGATTTTCACCCCTCCACTTT.

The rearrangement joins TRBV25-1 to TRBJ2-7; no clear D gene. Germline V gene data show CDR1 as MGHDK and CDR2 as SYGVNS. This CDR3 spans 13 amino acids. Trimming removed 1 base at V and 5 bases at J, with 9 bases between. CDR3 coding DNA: TGTGCCAGCAGTGAATTCGCGGATAACGAGCAGTACTTC. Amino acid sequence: CASSEFADNEQYF.

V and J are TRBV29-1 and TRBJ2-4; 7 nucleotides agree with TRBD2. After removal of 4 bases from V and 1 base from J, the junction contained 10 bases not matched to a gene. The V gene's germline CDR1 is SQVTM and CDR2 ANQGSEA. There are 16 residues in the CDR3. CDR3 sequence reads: CSVGQGGAWAKNIQYF. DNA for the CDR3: TGCAGCGTTGGGCAGGGAGGGGCCTGGGCCAAAAACATTCAGTACTTC.

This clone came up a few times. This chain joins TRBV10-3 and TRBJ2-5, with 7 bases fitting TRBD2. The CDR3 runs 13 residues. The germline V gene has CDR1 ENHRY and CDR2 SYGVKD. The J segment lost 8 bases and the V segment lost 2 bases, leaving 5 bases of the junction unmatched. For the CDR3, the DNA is TGTGCCATCAGTGAGGGTAGCGGGTCAACCCAGTACTTC. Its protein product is CAISEGSGSTQYF.

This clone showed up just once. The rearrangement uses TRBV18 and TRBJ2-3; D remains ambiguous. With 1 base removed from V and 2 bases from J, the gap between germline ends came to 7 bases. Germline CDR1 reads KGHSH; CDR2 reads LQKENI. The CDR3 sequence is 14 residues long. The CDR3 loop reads CASSPRSPTDTQYF. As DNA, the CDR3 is TGTGCCAGCTCACCACGCAGTCCCACAGATACGCAGTATTTT.

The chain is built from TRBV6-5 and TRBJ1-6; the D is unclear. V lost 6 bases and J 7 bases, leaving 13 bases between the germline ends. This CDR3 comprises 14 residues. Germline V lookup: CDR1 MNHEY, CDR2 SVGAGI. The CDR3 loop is CASSHPLGNSPLHF. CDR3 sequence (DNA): TGTGCCAGCAGCCACCCTTTGGGGAATTCACCCCTCCACTTT.

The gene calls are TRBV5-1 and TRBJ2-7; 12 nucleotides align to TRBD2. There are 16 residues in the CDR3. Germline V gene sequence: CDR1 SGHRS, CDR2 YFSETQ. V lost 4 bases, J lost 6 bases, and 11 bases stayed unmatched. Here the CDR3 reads CASSPLASGGASEQYF. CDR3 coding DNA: TGCGCCAGCAGCCCCCTGGCTAGCGGGGGGGCCTCCGAGCAGTACTTC. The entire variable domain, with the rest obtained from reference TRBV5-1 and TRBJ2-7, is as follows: KAGVTQTPRYLIKTRGQQVTLSCSPISGHRSVSWYQQTPGQGLQFLFEYFSETQRNKGNFPGRFSGRQFSNSRSEMNVSTLELGDSALYLCASSPLASGGASEQYFGPGTRLTVT.